The clone carrying this TCR beta chain was observed at least ten times. Its antigen is currently unknown. Germline CDR1 reads DFQATT; CDR2 reads SNEGSKA (reference sequence). V lost 3 bases and J lost 5, with 11 bases in between. This CDR3 has 13 residues. The record originates from a study of early T cells in non-severe SARS-CoV-2 infection. Study background: Bulk RNA isolated from unsorted whole blood underwent sequencing; chains were not paired.

Study outcomes and limitations: Sequences matched to VDJdb favored anti-spike CD8 responses, while private and CD4 specificities were missed.

Researchers attached unique molecular identifiers to individual cDNA molecules. TCRdb passed the 5' RACE reads through MiXCR, listing each CDR3 protein once. The sample holds about 80,000 distinct CDR3 sequences, over 9.5% seen once. The V and J genes are TRBV20-1 and TRBJ2-1; tentatively, D is TRBD2 (5 bases). Material: whole blood. The clonotype comes from an adult who was a healthcare worker with PCR-confirmed SARS-CoV-2 infection or an uninfected control (not recorded which). DNA for the CDR3: TGCAGTGCTAGGTCGGGGATCAACAATGAGCAGTTCTTC. Its translation: CSARSGINNEQFF.